Below, 20 T cell receptor beta chains from the same sample are listed, as sequenced in a study of blood T cell repertoires in COVID-19. The table came from immunoSEQ multiplex PCR; TCRdb's copy has only in-frame clones and leaves some out. The repertoire includes roughly 350,000 clones, more than 85% of them detected once, and 18% sits in the top ten. Material: PBMCs or T cells enriched from blood (not recorded which). All receptors derive from a woman aged 30 to 39 who had recovered from COVID-19.

The chain carries TRBV19 and TRBJ2-3; a weak D match, TRBD2 (6 bases). Germline V gives CDR1 LNHDA, CDR2 SQIVND (reference sequence). V dropped 8 bases and J dropped 4 bases, with 22 bases sitting between them. This CDR3 is 16 amino acids long. Written as DNA, the CDR3 is TGTGCCAGTTCCCGCATCGAGCGGGTTGGCGCAGATACGCAGTATTTT. Encoded protein: CASSRIERVGADTQYF.

The table lists this clone with a count of one. V usage is TRBV6-1 and J usage is TRBJ2-7; D gene unclear. CDR1 and CDR2 from the germline V gene are MNHNS and SASEGT. V was pared by 3 bases and J by 5 bases, with 8 bases between. The CDR3 extends over 12 amino acids. The CDR3: CASSERHDEQYF. In DNA, the CDR3 is TGTGCCAGCAGTGAGCGGCACGACGAGCAGTACTTC.

The J gene is TRBJ1-6, the V gene TRBV2; the D gene is possibly TRBD1 (6 bases). CDR3 length equals 14 residues. Looked up from germline, CDR1 is SNHLY and CDR2 is FYNNEI. V dropped 7 bases and J dropped 5 bases, with 12 bases sitting between them. The CDR3 is CASTRRTDNSPLHF. CDR3 nucleotides: TGTGCCAGCACCAGAAGGACAGATAATTCACCCCTCCACTTT.

This clone was picked up one time. The chain combines TRBV19 with TRBJ1-3, with D unresolved. V was cut by 3 bases and J by 4 bases, with 16 bases left in between. The CDR3 sequence is 16 residues long. Germline V gene lookup returns CDR1 LNHDA and CDR2 SQIVND (reference sequence). CDR3 protein: CASSMGGLHSGNTIYF. The CDR3 DNA reads TGTGCCAGTAGTATGGGAGGTCTACACTCCGGAAACACCATATATTTT.

The chain employs TRBV28 and TRBJ2-2; 9 nucleotides line up with TRBD1. V shed 7 bases and J 6 bases; nucleotides not matched to a gene: 6. The CDR3 runs to 14 residues. The germline gives CDR1 MDHEN, CDR2 SYDVKM. In DNA, the CDR3 is TGTGCCAGCACCCGGACAGGGGTATCCGGGGAGCTGTTTTTT. Its protein is CASTRTGVSGELFF.

The chain recombines TRBV5-5 with TRBJ2-7, with 7 bases identical to TRBD1. Per germline, CDR1 SGHKS and CDR2 YYEKEE (reference sequence). Unmatched junction bases numbered 12, after V lost 4 bases and J lost 5 bases. This CDR3 is 15 amino acids long. Here the CDR3 reads CASSLQPNRGDEQYF. CDR3 bases: TGTGCCAGCAGCCTCCAACCCAACAGGGGAGACGAGCAGTACTTC.

The chain is built from TRBV7-6 and TRBJ1-4; TRBD1 might be the D (6 bases). The length of the CDR3 is 16 residues. The germline V gene encodes CDR1 SGHVS and CDR2 FNYEAQ. The V end was cut by 5 bases, the J end by 2 bases, with 15 bases between. The CDR3 protein is CASSDYRDPTNEKLFF. The DNA of the CDR3 is TGTGCCAGCAGCGATTACAGGGATCCCACTAATGAAAAACTGTTTTTT.

The genes are TRBV2 and TRBJ2-4; D gene ambiguous. Germline loops: CDR1 SNHLY, CDR2 FYNNEI. This CDR3 has 12 amino acids. Trimming removed 1 base at V and 9 bases at J, with 7 bases between. The CDR3, as DNA: TGTGCCAGCAGTGAAGGCCCAGGCATTCAGTACTTC. It specifies CASSEGPGIQYF.

This rearrangement joins TRBV9 to TRBJ2-1; 8 positions agree with TRBD2. The CDR3 totals 15 residues. CDR1 and CDR2 from the germline V gene are SGDLS and YYNGEE. Germline trimming cut 2 bases from V and 5 bases from J; bases unmatched to any gene: 6. CDR3 amino acids: CASSVAGGSHNEQFF. The CDR3, as DNA: TGTGCCAGCAGCGTCGCGGGGGGTTCTCACAATGAGCAGTTCTTC. Using reference TRBV9 and TRBJ2-1 for the parts outside the CDR3, the full variable domain is DSGVTQTPKHLITATGQRVTLRCSPRSGDLSVYWYQQSLDQGLQFLIQYYNGEERAKGNILERFSAQQFPDLHSELNLSSLELGDSALYFCASSVAGGSHNEQFFGPGTRLTVL.

In its sample, this clone was seen once. The rearrangement uses TRBV19 and TRBJ2-7; D remains ambiguous. The V and J ends lost 10 bases and 2 bases respectively, with 21 bases between them. The CDR3 has 15 amino acids. In germline, CDR1 is LNHDA, CDR2 SQIVND (reference sequence). CDR3 coding DNA: TGTGCCATCCGAAACTCGCGGAGACGAACCTACGAGCAGTACTTC. Translated, it gives CAIRNSRRRTYEQYF.

The table lists this clone with a count of one. The chain employs TRBV19 and TRBJ2-7, with no clear D. The germline V gene has CDR1 LNHDA and CDR2 SQIVND (reference sequence). The V gene lost 3 bases and the J gene lost 5 bases, with 20 bases spanning the gap. This CDR3 has 16 amino acids. CDR3 DNA: TGTGCCAGTAGTATTGCGAGTCGGAGTTCCATCGACGAGCAGTACTTC. Encoded protein: CASSIASRSSIDEQYF. The full variable domain, with the rest looked up from reference TRBV19 and TRBJ2-7, is DGGITQSPKYLFRKEGQNVTLSCEQNLNHDAMYWYRQDPGQGLRLIYYSQIVNDFQKGDIAEGYSVSREKKESFPLTVTSAQKNPTAFYLCASSIASRSSIDEQYFGPGTRLTVT.

V and J are TRBV5-8 and TRBJ1-4; 11 bases match TRBD1. Germline values: CDR1 SGHTS, CDR2 YDEGEE. Trimming removed 0 bases from V and 5 bases from J; junction bases left unmatched: 0. The CDR3 is made up of 15 amino acids. CDR3 region: CASSLGTGGNEKLFF. Here the CDR3 DNA reads TGTGCCAGCAGCTTGGGGACAGGGGGCAATGAAAAACTGTTTTTT.

The chain employs TRBV5-1 and TRBJ2-3; 12 nucleotides align to TRBD2. V gave up 3 bases and J gave up 3 bases; unmatched junction bases: 8. Germline CDR1 reads SGHRS; CDR2 reads YFSETQ. The CDR3 contains 17 residues. The CDR3 region has the DNA TGCGCCAGCAGCTCTAGCGGGGGGGCGATTGGTACAGATACGCAGTATTTT. Translated: CASSSSGGAIGTDTQYF.

V and J are TRBV6-2 or TRBV6-3 and TRBJ2-7; D possibly corresponds to TRBD2 (6 bases). The CDR3 extends over 14 amino acids. V was cut by 2 bases and J by 2 bases, with 10 bases left in between. Germline-derived CDR1 and CDR2 are MNHEY and SVGEGT. CDR3 nucleotides: TGTGCCAGCAGTTACCGACTAGATCCCTACGAGCAGTACTTC. It codes for CASSYRLDPYEQYF.

The chain carries TRBV28 and TRBJ1-4; D gene unclear. CDR1 is MDHEN, CDR2 SYDVKM, per germline. The CDR3 spans 13 residues. V lost 6 bases and J lost 4, with 9 bases in between. The CDR3 DNA follows: TGTGCCAGCAGAGGAGGACTTAATGAAAAACTGTTTTTT. It translates to CASRGGLNEKLFF.

V usage is TRBV15 and J usage is TRBJ2-5; D gene unclear. The CDR3 has 14 amino acids. V lost 1 base and J 3 bases, leaving 9 bases between the germline ends. Germline V gives CDR1 LNHNV, CDR2 YYDKDF (reference sequence). CDR3 in amino acids: CATSRAHSKETQYF. For the CDR3, the DNA is TGTGCCACCAGCAGAGCCCATTCCAAAGAGACCCAGTACTTC.

The chain has TRBV7-2 and TRBJ2-1, with TRBD2 matching 11 bases. V lost 6 bases, J lost 3 bases, and 7 bases stayed unmatched. This CDR3 has 16 amino acids. Germline V gives CDR1 SGHTA, CDR2 FQGNSA. This CDR3 is CASRNLGTSGYNEQFF. Written as DNA, the CDR3 is TGTGCCAGCAGGAACCTAGGGACTAGCGGCTACAATGAGCAGTTCTTC.

This clone came up a few times. The chain links TRBV4-3 to TRBJ2-2; 9 positions agree with TRBD1. Germline CDR1 and CDR2: LGHNA and YSLEER. The CDR3 sequence is 15 residues long. V was pared by 4 bases and J by 4 bases, with 4 bases of the junction left unmatched. The chain's CDR3 is CASSRDRVRTGELFF. The CDR3 nucleotides are TGCGCCAGCAGCCGGGACAGGGTACGCACCGGGGAGCTGTTTTTT.

The V gene is TRBV7-8, the J gene TRBJ1-1; D is possibly TRBD1 (6 bases). The CDR3 extends over 14 amino acids. Germline loops: CDR1 SGHVS, CDR2 FQNEAQ. Trimming cost V 3 bases and J 11 bases, with 19 bases left between them. CDR3 residues: CASSFQGPAGSAFF. DNA of the CDR3: TGTGCCAGCAGCTTTCAGGGGCCCGCCGGTTCTGCTTTCTTT.

The V call is TRBV4-1, the J call TRBJ1-4; D call uncertain. V lost 4 bases and J lost 4, with 16 bases in between. The germline V gene encodes CDR1 MGHRA and CDR2 YSYEKL. The CDR3 sequence is 16 residues long. This CDR3 is CASSPTSLTINEKLFF. The CDR3 coding sequence is TGCGCCAGCAGCCCAACTTCCCTCACGATTAATGAAAAACTGTTTTTT.